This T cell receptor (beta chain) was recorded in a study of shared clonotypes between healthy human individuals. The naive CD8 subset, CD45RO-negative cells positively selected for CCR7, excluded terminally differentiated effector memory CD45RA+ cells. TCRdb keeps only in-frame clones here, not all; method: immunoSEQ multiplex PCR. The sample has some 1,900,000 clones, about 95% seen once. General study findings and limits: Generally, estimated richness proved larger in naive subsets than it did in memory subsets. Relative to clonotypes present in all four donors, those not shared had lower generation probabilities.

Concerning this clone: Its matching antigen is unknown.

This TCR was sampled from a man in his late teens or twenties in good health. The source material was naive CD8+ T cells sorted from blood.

CDR3 loop: CASSLVGAREKLFF. CDR3 nucleotides: TGTGCCAGCAGTTTGGTTGGGGCTAGGGAAAAACTGTTTTTT. V gene TRBV27 combines with J gene TRBJ1-4, with D perhaps TRBD1 (5 bases). V lost 3 bases and J lost 8, with 13 bases in between. CDR1 is MNHEY, CDR2 SMNVEV, per germline (reference sequence). The CDR3 totals 14 residues.